This T cell receptor beta chain was profiled in a study of blood T cell repertoires in COVID-19. This CDR3 comprises 12 residues. Germline CDR1 is MNHEY and CDR2 is SMNVEV (reference sequence). V gave up 5 bases and J gave up 3 bases, with 4 bases separating them. Only in-frame clones appear in the TCRdb table, and some are missing; sequencing was by immunoSEQ multiplex PCR. The repertoire holds some 130,000 clones, with about four fifths as singletons. The chain carries TRBV27 and TRBJ1-4; D unresolved. This receptor was obtained from a woman between 25 and 40 years old who had recovered from COVID-19. Material: peripheral blood. CDR3 bases: TGTGCCAGCAGTCATCCTAATGAAAAACTGTTTTTT. Residues: CASSHPNEKLFF.